What follows is one TCR beta chain and its context. The antigen remains unidentified. This sample stems from a study of shared clonotypes between healthy human individuals. Naive CD8 cells comprised CD45RO-negative, CCR7-positively selected cells, excluding terminally differentiated effector memory CD45RA+ cells. Every immunoSEQ plate was one replicate of a subset's evenly spread DNA. Methods used by the authors: Filtering differed, since immunoSEQ gave only junction sequences and no quality scores. TCRdb keeps only in-frame clones here, not all; method: immunoSEQ multiplex PCR. For V, J and clone size, that table is used; D and trimming come from the DNA. The sample has more than 2 million clones; approximately 94% are singletons. The V end was cut by 4 bases, the J end by 5 bases, with 12 bases between. The CDR3 covers 13 residues. Germline V gives CDR1 MDHEN, CDR2 SYDVKM. Study-level findings and limits: Sample collection involved blood only; tissue repertoires are likely different.

The chain carries TRBV28 and TRBJ2-7; D is undetermined. Material: naive CD8+ T cells sorted from blood. The source is a man aged 18 to 30 in good health. The DNA for the CDR3 is TGTGCCAGCAGTTACCAGTCACCTAACGAGCAGTACTTC. Translation gives CASSYQSPNEQYF.